This T cell receptor (beta chain) appears in the sequencing data of a study of T cells in Graves' hyperthyroidism and ophthalmopathy. The ends lost 5 bases at V and 7 bases at J; junction bases unmatched: 4. This CDR3 has 13 amino acids. The germline V gene has CDR1 SGDLS and CDR2 YYNGEE. Amplified regions were TCR beta CDR3 sequences from RNA transcripts. HTBI primers were employed in a first-round RT-PCR of the TCR CDR3. Using its own MiXCR run on the multiplex PCR reads, TCRdb lists one record per CDR3 protein. The sample includes 500,000 to 600,000 distinct CDR3 sequences, 35% to 55% seen only once; the top ten take roughly 8.2%.

This sequence originates from a woman aged 18 to 35 with Graves' hyperthyroidism. The chain recombines TRBV9 with TRBJ2-2, with 8 bases identical to TRBD2. The sequenced sample consisted of peripheral blood or thyroid tissue (not recorded which). The DNA of the CDR3 is TGTGCCAGCAGAGCGGGAGTAGTCGGGGAGCTGTTTTTT. Its translation: CASRAGVVGELFF.